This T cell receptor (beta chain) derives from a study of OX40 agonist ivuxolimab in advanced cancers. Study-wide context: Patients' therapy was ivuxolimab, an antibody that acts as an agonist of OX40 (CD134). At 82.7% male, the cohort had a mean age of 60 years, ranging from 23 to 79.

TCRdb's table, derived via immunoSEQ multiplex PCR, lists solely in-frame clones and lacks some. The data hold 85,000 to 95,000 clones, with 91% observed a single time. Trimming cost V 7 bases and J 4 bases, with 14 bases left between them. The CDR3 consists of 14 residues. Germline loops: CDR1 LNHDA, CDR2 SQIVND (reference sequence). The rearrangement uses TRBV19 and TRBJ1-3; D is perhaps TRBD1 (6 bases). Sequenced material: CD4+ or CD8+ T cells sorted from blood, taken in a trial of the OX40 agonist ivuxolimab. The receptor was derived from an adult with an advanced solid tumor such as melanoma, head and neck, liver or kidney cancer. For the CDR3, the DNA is TGTGCCAGTACAGGGGCATCGACCGGAAACACCATATATTTT. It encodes CASTGASTGNTIYF.